This T cell receptor beta chain was sequenced in a study of shared clonotypes between healthy human individuals. CDR1 and CDR2 from the germline V gene are LNHDA and SQIVND (reference sequence). The CDR3 is 17 residues long. J lost 4 bases, V lost 4 bases, and 7 bases had no gene match. Remarks on this clone: Its matching antigen is unknown.

Findings and caveats of the study: Sharing of clonotypes among donors was expected to vary with sequencing depth. A handful of donors showed sharing of approximately 5% of naive CD4 clonotypes. Rarefaction gave evidence that sorted-subset sequencing remained incomplete despite large depth.

This table comes from immunoSEQ multiplex PCR, and its TCRdb copy is limited to in-frame clones, with some not included. The sample consists of more than 550,000 clones, 90% of them appearing once. Sequenced input: memory CD8+ T cells from PBMCs. This sample's subset: CD45RO+ cells pooled with CCR7-negative TemRA cells. The chain uses TRBV19 and TRBJ2-2; TRBD2 matches 12 bases. The source is a man between 18 and 29 years old in good health. Some clones in this sample may be carry-over from other donors' samples. The CDR3 nucleotides are TGTGCCAGTAGTAGGCTAGCGGGAGGGCCAGTCACCGGGGAGCTGTTTTTT. Protein product: CASSRLAGGPVTGELFF.